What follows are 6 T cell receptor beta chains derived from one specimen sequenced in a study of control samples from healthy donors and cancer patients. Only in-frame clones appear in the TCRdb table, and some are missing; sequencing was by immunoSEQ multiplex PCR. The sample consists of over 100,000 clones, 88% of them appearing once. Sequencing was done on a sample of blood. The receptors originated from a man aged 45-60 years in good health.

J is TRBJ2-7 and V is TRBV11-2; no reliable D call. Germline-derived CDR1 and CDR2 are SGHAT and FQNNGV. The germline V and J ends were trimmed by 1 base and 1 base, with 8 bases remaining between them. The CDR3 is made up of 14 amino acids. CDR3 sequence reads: CASSLAWGSYEQYF. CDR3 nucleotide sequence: TGTGCCAGCAGCTTAGCCTGGGGTTCCTACGAGCAGTACTTC. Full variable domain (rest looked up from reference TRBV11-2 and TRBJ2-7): EAGVAQSPRYKIIEKRQSVAFWCNPISGHATLYWYQQILGQGPKLLIQFQNNGVVDDSQLPKDRFSAERLKGVDSTLKIQPAKLEDSAVYLCASSLAWGSYEQYFGPGTRLTVT.

The DNA for the CDR3 is TGTGCCACCAGTCGGGACAGGACTCGCACTGAAGCTTTCTTT. It encodes CATSRDRTRTEAFF. The chain joins TRBV15 to TRBJ1-1; 8 nucleotides line up with TRBD1. The J segment lost 4 bases and the V segment lost 6 bases, leaving 7 bases of the junction unmatched. CDR3 length: 14 amino acids. Germline CDR1 reads LNHNV; CDR2 reads YYDKDF (reference sequence).

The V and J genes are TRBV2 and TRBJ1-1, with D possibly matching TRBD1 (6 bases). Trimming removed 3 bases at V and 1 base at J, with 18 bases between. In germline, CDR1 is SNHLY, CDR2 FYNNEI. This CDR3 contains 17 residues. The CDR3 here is CASSDLAAGGKNTEAFF. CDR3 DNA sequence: TGTGCCAGCAGTGACTTAGCCGCCGGGGGCAAGAACACTGAAGCTTTCTTT.

CDR3 in DNA: TGTGCCACCAGTGATGCGAGGGAGGGGGGAGAGACCCAGTACTTC. Translation: CATSDAREGGETQYF. This chain links TRBV24-1 with TRBJ2-5; D perhaps matches TRBD2 (7 bases). V was shortened by 3 bases and J by 4 bases, with 14 bases between the two germline ends. The CDR3 is 15 residues long. CDR1 is KGHDR and CDR2 is SFDVKD in the germline V gene.

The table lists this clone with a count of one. The CDR3 protein is CASRGSGNTIYF. CDR3 sequence (DNA): TGTGCCAGCAGAGGTTCTGGAAACACCATATATTTT. The chain uses TRBV3-1 (or the pseudogene TRBV3-2) and TRBJ1-3, with D unresolved. CDR3 size: 12 residues. V shed 6 bases and J shed 1 base, with 4 bases lying between them. The germline V gene has CDR1 LGHDT and CDR2 YNNKEL (reference sequence).

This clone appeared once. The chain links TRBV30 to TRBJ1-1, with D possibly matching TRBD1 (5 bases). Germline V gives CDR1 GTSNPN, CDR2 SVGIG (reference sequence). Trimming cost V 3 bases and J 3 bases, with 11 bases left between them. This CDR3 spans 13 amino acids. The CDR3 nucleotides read TGTGCCTGGAGGGATTCGGGGGACACTGAAGCTTTCTTT. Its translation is CAWRDSGDTEAFF.